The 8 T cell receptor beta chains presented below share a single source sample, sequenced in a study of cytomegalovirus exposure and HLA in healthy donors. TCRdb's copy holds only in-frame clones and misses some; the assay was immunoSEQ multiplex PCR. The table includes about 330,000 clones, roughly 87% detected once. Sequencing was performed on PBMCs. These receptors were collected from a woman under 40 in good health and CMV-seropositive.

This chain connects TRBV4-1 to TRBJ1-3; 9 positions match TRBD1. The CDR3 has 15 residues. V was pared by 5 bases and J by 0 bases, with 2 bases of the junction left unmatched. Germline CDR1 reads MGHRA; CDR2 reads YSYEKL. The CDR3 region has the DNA TGCGCCAGCAGCATGGACAGGGGCTCTGGAAACACCATATATTTT. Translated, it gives CASSMDRGSGNTIYF.

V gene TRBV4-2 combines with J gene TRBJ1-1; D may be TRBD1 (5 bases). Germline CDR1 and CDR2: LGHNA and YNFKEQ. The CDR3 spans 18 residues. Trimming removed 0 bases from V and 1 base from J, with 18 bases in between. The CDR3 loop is CASSQDQSLQGRNTEAFF. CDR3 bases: TGTGCCAGCAGCCAAGATCAATCTCTTCAGGGTCGGAACACTGAAGCTTTCTTT.

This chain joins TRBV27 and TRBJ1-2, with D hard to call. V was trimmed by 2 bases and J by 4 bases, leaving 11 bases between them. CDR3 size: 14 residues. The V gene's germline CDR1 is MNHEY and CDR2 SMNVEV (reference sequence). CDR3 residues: CASSLLWSSYGYTF. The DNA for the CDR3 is TGTGCCAGCAGTTTACTTTGGTCATCCTATGGCTACACCTTC.

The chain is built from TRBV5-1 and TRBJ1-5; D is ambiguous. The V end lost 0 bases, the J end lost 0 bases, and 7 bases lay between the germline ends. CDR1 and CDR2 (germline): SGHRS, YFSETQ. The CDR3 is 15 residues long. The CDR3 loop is CASSLGQYSNQPQHF. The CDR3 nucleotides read TGCGCCAGCAGCTTGGGGCAGTATAGCAATCAGCCCCAGCATTTT.

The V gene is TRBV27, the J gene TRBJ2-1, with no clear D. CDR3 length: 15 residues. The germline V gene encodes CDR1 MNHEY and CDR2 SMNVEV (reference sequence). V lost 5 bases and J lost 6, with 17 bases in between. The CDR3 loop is CASSHSSGRSNEQFF. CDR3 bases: TGTGCCAGCAGTCACTCATCCGGACGAAGCAATGAGCAGTTCTTC.

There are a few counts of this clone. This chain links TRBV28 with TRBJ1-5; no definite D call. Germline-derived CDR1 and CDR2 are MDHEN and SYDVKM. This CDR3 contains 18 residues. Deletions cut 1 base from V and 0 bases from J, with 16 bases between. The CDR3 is CASSLSKGLGSSNQPQHF. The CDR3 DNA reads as TGTGCCAGCAGTTTATCAAAAGGGCTAGGCAGTAGCAATCAGCCCCAGCATTTT.

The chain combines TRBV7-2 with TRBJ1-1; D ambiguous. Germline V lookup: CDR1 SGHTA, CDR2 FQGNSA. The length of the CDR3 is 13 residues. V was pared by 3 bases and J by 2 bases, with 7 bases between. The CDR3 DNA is TGTGCCAGCAGCTTGCAGGTAAACACTGAAGCTTTCTTT. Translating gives CASSLQVNTEAFF.

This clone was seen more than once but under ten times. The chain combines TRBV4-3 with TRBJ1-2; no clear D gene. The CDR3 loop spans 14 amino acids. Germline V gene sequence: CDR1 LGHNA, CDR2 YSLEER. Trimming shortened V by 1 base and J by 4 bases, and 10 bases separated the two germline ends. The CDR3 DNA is TGCGCCAGCAGCCAAGCGTTAACGGCCTATGGCTACACCTTC. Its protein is CASSQALTAYGYTF.